The 6 T cell receptor beta chains below come from one sample, sequenced in a study of cytomegalovirus exposure and HLA in healthy donors listed by TCRdb under 2017. Library generation was performed with the immunoSEQ multiplex PCR assay. The multiplex PCR relied on a mix of 60 forward primers for TCR Vbeta segments and 13 reverse primers for TCR Jbeta segments. This is the immuneACCESS table as TCRdb keeps it, with only in-frame sequences that have V and J called. A part of the clones is gone; compared with another copy, unresolved V genes explain less than half, and the rest is unexplained. This sample gives around 100,000 clones in total; more than 65% of them show up just once. The ten largest clones capture roughly 0.9% of the sample. Sequences were obtained from PBMCs. All receptors come from a young woman in good health and CMV-seronegative.

This chain uses TRBV5-5 with TRBJ1-2; the match to TRBD1 covers 12 bases. The V gene's germline CDR1 is SGHKS and CDR2 YYEKEE (reference sequence). V dropped 5 bases and J dropped 8; count of bases not matched to a gene: 13. CDR3 length equals 16 residues. The CDR3 is CASRQTNPGQGAGYTF. The CDR3 nucleotides read TGTGCCAGCAGACAGACAAACCCGGGACAGGGGGCCGGCTACACCTTC.

V gene TRBV6-1 combines with J gene TRBJ1-1; unclear D gene. The germline V and J ends were trimmed by 6 bases and 0 bases, with 11 bases remaining between them. The CDR3 is made up of 14 amino acids. Germline V gives CDR1 MNHNS, CDR2 SASEGT. The CDR3 loop reads CASRLGRVNTEAFF. CDR3 coding DNA: TGTGCCAGCAGACTGGGGAGGGTGAACACTGAAGCTTTCTTT.

This clone occurred a few times. This rearrangement joins TRBV7-9 to TRBJ1-2; a weak D match, TRBD1 (5 bases). V was cut by 4 bases and J by 11 bases, with 11 bases left in between. CDR1 and CDR2 from the germline V gene are SEHNR and FQNEAQ (reference sequence). The CDR3 totals 11 residues. The CDR3 loop reads CASSSSRGYTF. CDR3 nucleotide sequence: TGTGCCAGCAGCTCATCTCGGGGGTACACCTTC.

The chain combines TRBV27 with TRBJ2-5; 9 bases are a match to TRBD1. Germline CDR1 MNHEY, CDR2 SMNVEV (reference sequence). CDR3 length: 17 amino acids. V lost 7 bases and J lost 0; bases outside the gene matches: 12. Here the CDR3 reads CASMPDGTGRDQETQYF. The CDR3 coding sequence is TGTGCCAGCATGCCCGACGGGACAGGGAGGGACCAAGAGACCCAGTACTTC.

The chain has TRBV27 and TRBJ2-1; 8 bases fit TRBD2. The germline CDR1 and CDR2 sequences are MNHEY and SMNVEV (reference sequence). Trimming cost V 6 bases and J 9 bases; bases outside gene matches: 10. The CDR3 sequence is 14 residues long. In nucleotides, the CDR3 is TGTGCCAGCAGCATAGGGACTAGATCTGGTGAGCAGTTCTTC. It yields the protein CASSIGTRSGEQFF.

The CDR3 sequence is CASSQEQWRPQHF. Here the CDR3 DNA reads TGTGCCAGCAGCCAAGAGCAATGGAGGCCCCAGCATTTT. The chain combines TRBV4-2 with TRBJ1-5; D is unresolved. Germline V CDR1 and CDR2: LGHNA, YNFKEQ. Trimming cost V 0 bases and J 9 bases, with 9 bases left between them. This CDR3 contains 13 residues.